Each of the 30 T cell receptor beta chains below was sequenced from the same sample in a study of T cell responses to AZD1222 COVID-19 vaccine. The assay was immunoSEQ multiplex PCR, and TCRdb's table has in-frame clones only and misses some. The table shows 150,000 or so clones, with 80% to 95% occurring only once. The sequences come from peripheral blood, collected 28 days after the second AZD1222 dose. These receptor sequences come from an adult who received the AZD1222 COVID-19 vaccine.

This rearrangement joins TRBV19 to TRBJ1-2; D is unresolved. The germline V gene encodes CDR1 LNHDA and CDR2 SQIVND (reference sequence). The CDR3 is 11 residues long. V lost 10 bases and J 3 bases, leaving 9 bases between the germline ends. The CDR3, as DNA: TGTGCCACAGACATGGACTATGGCTACACCTTC. Translated, it gives CATDMDYGYTF.

The chain is built from TRBV28 and TRBJ1-3; D remains unclear. CDR1 is MDHEN, CDR2 SYDVKM, per germline. The length of the CDR3 is 14 residues. V was trimmed by 3 bases and J by 3 bases, leaving 9 bases between them. The CDR3 nucleotides read TGTGCCAGCAGTTTTTCCCGTGGTGGAAACACCATATATTTT. It translates to CASSFSRGGNTIYF.

The chain combines TRBV19 with TRBJ1-3; D is uncertain. The CDR3 spans 14 residues. In germline, CDR1 is LNHDA, CDR2 SQIVND (reference sequence). Trimming left V 10 bases short and J 0 bases short, with 13 bases between. The DNA for the CDR3 is TGTGCCACCATCGCGACCGGCTCTGGAAACACCATATATTTT. It translates to CATIATGSGNTIYF.

V gene TRBV6-5 combines with J gene TRBJ2-7; TRBD2 is a possible D gene (6 bases). Germline V gene sequence: CDR1 MNHEY, CDR2 SVGAGI. The V and J ends lost 3 bases and 4 bases respectively, with 19 bases between them. This CDR3 is 16 amino acids long. CDR3 sequence (DNA): TGTGCCAGCAGTTATAGGGCCCCGGGGGTCAGGTACGAGCAGTACTTC. Translation: CASSYRAPGVRYEQYF.

The rearrangement links TRBV27 to TRBJ1-2; D possibly corresponds to TRBD1 (6 bases). CDR1 MNHEY and CDR2 SMNVEV come from the germline V gene (reference sequence). The germline V and J ends were trimmed by 8 bases and 0 bases, with 10 bases remaining between them. The CDR3 is 13 amino acids. In nucleotides, the CDR3 is TGTGCCAGCCGGGACACCGCTAACTATGGCTACACCTTC. This codes for CASRDTANYGYTF.

The chain has TRBV7-9 and TRBJ2-1; 9 bases map to TRBD2. Germline V gene sequence: CDR1 SEHNR, CDR2 FQNEAQ (reference sequence). The ends lost 2 bases at V and 10 bases at J; junction bases unmatched: 12. The CDR3 loop spans 16 amino acids. CDR3 region: CASSLRGSGSRGEQFF. Here the CDR3 DNA reads TGTGCCAGCAGCTTAAGGGGTAGCGGGAGCAGGGGCGAGCAGTTCTTC.

The chain uses TRBV27 and TRBJ2-1; D is undetermined. V lost 5 bases and J 7 bases, leaving 15 bases between the germline ends. The CDR3 spans 14 residues. CDR1 is MNHEY, CDR2 SMNVEV, per germline (reference sequence). This chain's CDR3 is CASSVLQKLNEQFF. As DNA, the CDR3 is TGTGCCAGCAGTGTCCTACAGAAATTGAATGAGCAGTTCTTC.

The chain carries TRBV4-3 and TRBJ2-5; no reliable D call. The germline V gene has CDR1 LGHNA and CDR2 YSLEER. This CDR3 is built from 13 residues. Between the trimmed V and J ends, which lost 0 bases and 5 bases, there was a span of 7 bases. CDR3 nucleotides: TGCGCCAGCAGCCAAGATGTCAGGGAGACCCAGTACTTC. This gives the protein CASSQDVRETQYF.

The chain links TRBV6-5 to TRBJ2-1; perhaps TRBD1 as D (5 bases). Germline CDR1 reads MNHEY; CDR2 reads SVGAGI. The V end was cut by 6 bases, the J end by 9 bases, with 12 bases between. The CDR3 has 12 amino acids. This chain's CDR3 is CASRTAGSEQFF. As DNA, the CDR3 is TGTGCCAGCAGAACAGCAGGGTCTGAGCAGTTCTTC.

The rearrangement links TRBV21-1 to TRBJ2-1; the tabulated D call, TRBD2, remains unverified against the DNA. TRBV21-1 represents a pseudogene. This CDR3 is built from 12 residues. Here the CDR3 DNA reads TGTGCCAGCAGCGTCCGACTGAATGAGCAGTTCTTC. Translating gives CASSVRLNEQFF.

The chain links TRBV19 to TRBJ2-7, with D tentatively TRBD1 or TRBD2 (5 bases each). The germline V gene has CDR1 LNHDA and CDR2 SQIVND (reference sequence). Trimming took off 4 bases at V and 1 base at J, with 17 bases between the two ends. The CDR3 is made up of 16 amino acids. The DNA for the CDR3 is TGTGCCAGTAGTAATGGGGAGCGGTGGGGGTCCTACGAGCAGTACTTC. It is translated as CASSNGERWGSYEQYF. Looking up the rest from reference TRBV19 and TRBJ2-7 gives the full variable domain: DGGITQSPKYLFRKEGQNVTLSCEQNLNHDAMYWYRQDPGQGLRLIYYSQIVNDFQKGDIAEGYSVSREKKESFPLTVTSAQKNPTAFYLCASSNGERWGSYEQYFGPGTRLTVT.

The rearrangement joins TRBV6-4 to TRBJ2-3; no definite D call. Trimming cost V 6 bases and J 5 bases, with 6 bases left between them. Germline V lookup: CDR1 MRHNA, CDR2 SNTAGT. This CDR3 comprises 11 residues. The CDR3 bases are TGTGCCAGCAGGATGGGAGATACGCAGTATTTT. Its protein product is CASRMGDTQYF.

This chain connects TRBV28 to TRBJ2-1; possibly TRBD1 or TRBD2 for D (5 bases each). Germline lookup yields CDR1 MDHEN and CDR2 SYDVKM. V lost 5 bases and J 7 bases, leaving 21 bases between the germline ends. The CDR3 extends over 16 amino acids. The CDR3 sequence is CASSPLGTPSLNEQFF. The CDR3 coding sequence is TGTGCCAGCAGTCCACTCGGGACCCCGAGTTTAAATGAGCAGTTCTTC.

V usage is TRBV7-2 and J usage is TRBJ1-1; 8 bases are a match to TRBD1. J was trimmed by 4 bases and V by 3 bases; bases with no gene match: 16. Germline V gene sequence: CDR1 SGHTA, CDR2 FQGNSA. The CDR3 consists of 18 residues. CDR3 bases: TGTGCCAGCAGCTTGAGCGTCCTCAGGGGGCGCGCAGGCACTGAAGCTTTCTTT. Amino acids: CASSLSVLRGRAGTEAFF.

The rearrangement links TRBV5-1 to TRBJ2-7; 7 nucleotides align to TRBD1. This CDR3 spans 16 amino acids. The junction had 15 bases not matched to a gene; V was cut back by 3 bases and J by 6 bases. Germline lookup yields CDR1 SGHRS and CDR2 YFSETQ. The CDR3 DNA sequence: TGCGCCAGCAGCTGGGGCCCCGGGACAGCCGGGTTCGAGCAGTACTTC. This sequence encodes CASSWGPGTAGFEQYF.

The chain has TRBV2 and TRBJ1-4, with 9 bases fitting TRBD1. The germline V gene encodes CDR1 SNHLY and CDR2 FYNNEI. Germline trimming cut 4 bases from V and 7 bases from J; bases unmatched to any gene: 4. This CDR3 is built from 14 residues. The CDR3 protein is CASSGGTGFEKLFF. CDR3 nucleotide sequence: TGTGCCAGCAGTGGGGGGACAGGGTTTGAAAAACTGTTTTTT.

About this clone itself: Other DNA sequences within the sample encode an identical CDR3. CDR3 sequence reads: CASSFGTEAFF. CDR3 sequence (DNA): TGTGCCAGCAGTTTTGGGACTGAAGCTTTCTTT. This sequence joins TRBV28 and TRBJ1-1; D unresolved. Trimming removed 3 bases from V and 5 bases from J, with 4 bases in between. The CDR3 has 11 amino acids. Germline V lookup: CDR1 MDHEN, CDR2 SYDVKM.

This clone was seen a single time. In DNA form, the CDR3 reads TGTGCCAGCACCGGGGTGGACATTCAGTACTTC. This codes for CASTGVDIQYF. The chain recombines TRBV12-3 or TRBV12-4 with TRBJ2-4, with a possible D match to TRBD2 (5 bases). This CDR3 is built from 11 residues. V shed 7 bases and J shed 8 bases, with 9 bases lying between them.

The CDR3 DNA follows: TGTGCCAGCAGCCAAGATCTCGATGGGAAGCAGTACTTC. It translates to CASSQDLDGKQYF. This chain uses TRBV14 with TRBJ2-7; no clear D gene. V was trimmed by 0 bases and J by 8 bases, leaving 11 bases between them. Germline CDR1 is SGHDN and CDR2 is FVKESK. This CDR3 is built from 13 residues.

The chain recombines TRBV7-3 with TRBJ2-3; 8 bases are shared with TRBD2. Per the germline V gene, CDR1 is SGHTA and CDR2 is FQGTGA. The CDR3 extends over 17 amino acids. V dropped 3 bases and J dropped 5; count of bases not matched to a gene: 13. CDR3 residues: CASSLYNSGSIGDTQYF. The CDR3 DNA follows: TGTGCCAGCAGCTTGTACAACAGCGGGAGTATCGGAGATACGCAGTATTTT.

The rearrangement joins TRBV5-1 to TRBJ1-2; D gene unclear. Germline V gene sequence: CDR1 SGHRS, CDR2 YFSETQ. There are 14 residues in the CDR3. V lost 4 bases to trimming and J lost 7 bases, with 17 bases between them. Here the CDR3 DNA reads TGCGCCAGCAGCCCGGAGACGGGTAGAGGTGGCTACACCTTC. Translated: CASSPETGRGGYTF. Together with reference TRBV5-1 and TRBJ1-2, the CDR3 gives the full variable domain: KAGVTQTPRYLIKTRGQQVTLSCSPISGHRSVSWYQQTPGQGLQFLFEYFSETQRNKGNFPGRFSGRQFSNSRSEMNVSTLELGDSALYLCASSPETGRGGYTFGSGTRLTVV.

The rearrangement links TRBV7-3 to TRBJ2-2; TRBD1 aligns across 9 bases. The CDR3 extends over 16 amino acids. V was clipped by 1 base and J by 0 bases; unmatched bases: 0. Germline-derived CDR1 and CDR2 are SGHTA and FQGTGA. In nucleotides, the CDR3 is TGTGCCAGCAGCTTAAGGGACAGGGCGAACACCGGGGAGCTGTTTTTT. It is translated as CASSLRDRANTGELFF.

This chain joins TRBV10-1 and TRBJ2-3, with TRBD1 identical over 10 bases. Germline V lookup: CDR1 WNHNN, CDR2 SYGVQD (reference sequence). The CDR3 has 17 residues. The junction had 10 bases not matched to a gene; V was cut back by 6 bases and J by 1 base. The CDR3: CASSPHPGTGGTDTQYF. The CDR3 coding sequence is TGCGCCAGCAGCCCCCACCCCGGGACAGGGGGCACAGATACGCAGTATTTT.

V gene TRBV9 combines with J gene TRBJ2-5; D is unresolved. Trimming took off 2 bases at V and 2 bases at J, with 13 bases between the two ends. Germline-derived CDR1 and CDR2 are SGDLS and YYNGEE. CDR3 length: 15 amino acids. DNA for the CDR3: TGTGCCAGCAGCGTCAAAAAATTGGGGCAAGAGACCCAGTACTTC. Its protein product is CASSVKKLGQETQYF.

In its sample, this clone was seen once. The chain couples TRBV2 to TRBJ2-1, with 12 bases matching TRBD2. Per germline, CDR1 SNHLY and CDR2 FYNNEI. The V gene end was trimmed by 8 bases and the J gene end by 0 bases; junction bases not matched to a gene: 5. This CDR3 has 16 residues. In nucleotides, the CDR3 is TGTGCCAGCGCAGGACTAGCGGGAAGCTCCTACAATGAGCAGTTCTTC. This translates into CASAGLAGSSYNEQFF.

The gene calls are TRBV28 and TRBJ2-5; tentatively, D is TRBD1 or TRBD2 (5 bases each). The CDR3 runs 17 residues. Trimming cost V 5 bases and J 4 bases, with 23 bases left between them. The germline V gene encodes CDR1 MDHEN and CDR2 SYDVKM. In nucleotides, the CDR3 is TGTGCCAGCAGTCCCCTCGACAGCTCGGCCCGGGGAGAGACCCAGTACTTC. Residues: CASSPLDSSARGETQYF.

The CDR3 region has the DNA TGTGCCAGCAGTTACTCGATCCTCCAAGGGGCCCAGCATTTT. Its protein is CASSYSILQGAQHF. The chain carries TRBV6-2 or TRBV6-3 and TRBJ1-5; tentative D call: TRBD1 (5 bases). Germline loops: CDR1 MNHEY, CDR2 SVGEGT. The CDR3 covers 14 residues. V was cut by 0 bases and J by 11 bases, with 14 bases left in between.

This rearrangement joins TRBV14 to TRBJ2-1; TRBD2 matches 7 bases. Germline values: CDR1 SGHDN, CDR2 FVKESK. There are 13 residues in the CDR3. The V segment lost 0 bases and the J segment 15 bases; nucleotides outside the gene matches: 8. The CDR3: CASSQDRASGPFF. Written as DNA, the CDR3 is TGTGCCAGCAGCCAAGATCGGGCTAGCGGTCCGTTCTTC.

The J gene is TRBJ2-2, the V gene TRBV13; the D gene is possibly TRBD1 (5 bases). Trimming shortened V by 0 bases and J by 4 bases, and 6 bases separated the two germline ends. The CDR3 runs to 14 residues. Germline CDR1 is PRHDT and CDR2 is FYEKMQ (reference sequence). The CDR3 spells CASSLGTATGELFF. CDR3 in DNA: TGTGCCAGCAGCTTAGGGACAGCCACCGGGGAGCTGTTTTTT.

J is TRBJ2-1 and V is TRBV5-1; D unclear. CDR3 length equals 12 residues. Germline V gene lookup returns CDR1 SGHRS and CDR2 YFSETQ. V was trimmed by 5 bases and J by 10 bases, leaving 13 bases between them. The CDR3 spells CASRSNDNEQFF. The CDR3 DNA sequence: TGCGCCAGCAGATCAAACGATAACGAGCAGTTCTTC.